This T cell receptor (beta chain) is drawn from a study of T cell repertoires in aging, cancer and after chemotherapy. Across the study: Donor ages fell into six groups from 30 or younger up to 70 or older.

By sample share, this clonotype is large. The antigen is undetermined. Study results and limitations: Untreated cancer patients had significantly lower blood TCR diversity than age-matched healthy donors.

The template was genomic DNA from peripheral blood, not RNA. The V gene lost 6 bases and the J gene lost 3 bases, with 10 bases spanning the gap. Per the germline V gene, CDR1 is MNHEY and CDR2 is SVGAGI. This CDR3 spans 13 amino acids. Multiplex touch-down PCR with TRB-A/B primers amplified rearranged V-D-J TRB sequences. TCRdb reprocessed the multiplex PCR reads via MiXCR and lists one record per CDR3 protein. Of approximately 1,500 distinct CDR3 sequences in the sample, roughly 25% were seen once. The V call is TRBV6-5, the J call TRBJ2-3, with a possible D match to TRBD2 (5 bases). The sequenced sample was blood. The receptor was derived from a human donor with a blood cancer. The CDR3 DNA is TGTGCCAGCAGGGTGAGCGGAACAGATACGCAGTATTTT. Its protein product is CASRVSGTDTQYF.